These 20 T cell receptor beta chains originate from one sample sequenced in a study of cytomegalovirus exposure and HLA in healthy donors. The PCR contained 60 Vbeta and 13 Jbeta primers. Assay: immunoSEQ multiplex PCR; the TCRdb copy retains only in-frame clones and omits some. The profile shows 100,000 to 120,000 clones, 76% of them singletons. Specimen: PBMCs. These receptors originate from a man aged 25 to 45 in good health and CMV-seropositive.

The J gene is TRBJ2-5, the V gene TRBV28; possible D gene TRBD2, 6 bases. This CDR3 contains 14 residues. In germline, CDR1 is MDHEN, CDR2 SYDVKM. With 8 bases removed from V and 5 bases from J, the gap between germline ends came to 18 bases. CDR3 residues: CASRGYSGRETQYF. As DNA, the CDR3 is TGTGCCAGCCGGGGGTACTCCGGTCGGGAGACCCAGTACTTC. Together with reference TRBV28 and TRBJ2-5, the CDR3 gives the full variable domain: DVKVTQSSRYLVKRTGEKVFLECVQDMDHENMFWYRQDPGLGLRLIYFSYDVKMKEKGDIPEGYSVSREKKERFSLILESASTNQTSMYLCASRGYSGRETQYFGPGTRLLVL.

CDR3 region: CASSSGQGREVTDTQYF. In DNA form, the CDR3 reads TGTGCCAGCAGCTCCGGACAGGGCAGGGAGGTCACAGATACGCAGTATTTT. The V gene is TRBV11-3, the J gene TRBJ2-3; 8 bases line up with TRBD1. With 4 bases clipped from V and 2 bases from J, the junction kept 11 bases outside the gene matches. CDR3 size: 17 residues. Germline CDR1 SGHNT, CDR2 YENEEA.

Concerning this clone: Other nucleotide sequences from this sample produce the same CDR3. The chain combines TRBV28 with TRBJ1-5; 9 bases map to TRBD1. The CDR3 runs 14 residues. Germline V CDR1 and CDR2: MDHEN, SYDVKM. The ends lost 7 bases at V and 4 bases at J; junction bases unmatched: 5. CDR3: CASTPGQGNQPQHF. The CDR3 DNA reads as TGTGCCAGCACCCCAGGACAGGGGAATCAGCCCCAGCATTTT.

The V call is TRBV29-1, the J call TRBJ1-3; TRBD1 aligns across 7 bases. Germline V gene sequence: CDR1 SQVTM, CDR2 ANQGSEA. The junction had 11 bases not matched to a gene; V was cut back by 2 bases and J by 4 bases. The CDR3 length is 16 residues. The CDR3: CSVEKEGDSFGNTIYF. As DNA, the CDR3 is TGCAGCGTTGAAAAGGAAGGGGACAGTTTCGGAAACACCATATATTTT.

This clone was seen a handful of times. The chain recombines TRBV6-5 with TRBJ2-1, with D possibly matching TRBD2 (5 bases). CDR3 length: 12 residues. CDR1 and CDR2 (germline): MNHEY, SVGAGI. V lost 2 bases, J lost 6 bases, and 5 bases lay in between. The CDR3 DNA reads as TGTGCCAGCAGTTACCGGGGCAATGAGCAGTTCTTC. Translating gives CASSYRGNEQFF.

The genes are TRBV2 and TRBJ1-1; D uncertain. V lost 3 bases and J 6 bases, leaving 11 bases between the germline ends. CDR3 length: 13 residues. CDR1 and CDR2 (germline): SNHLY, FYNNEI. The DNA for the CDR3 is TGTGCCAGCAGTGAGTTGGGGAGAGCTGAAGCTTTCTTT. Its translation is CASSELGRAEAFF.

The chain has TRBV15 and TRBJ2-3, with 8 bases identical to TRBD2. The germline gives CDR1 LNHNV, CDR2 YYDKDF (reference sequence). The CDR3 has 16 residues. The V segment lost 2 bases and the J segment 0 bases; nucleotides outside the gene matches: 4. CDR3 nucleotide sequence: TGTGCCACCAGCAGACCTAGCGGGCCTAGCACAGATACGCAGTATTTT. This encodes CATSRPSGPSTDTQYF.

The chain employs TRBV2 and TRBJ2-7; 9 bases line up with TRBD2. In germline, CDR1 is SNHLY, CDR2 FYNNEI. Trimming at V came to 4 bases and at J to 2 bases, leaving 6 bases not matched to a gene. The CDR3 totals 15 residues. The CDR3 DNA reads TGTGCCAGCAGTGCCGAGCGGGGGGCCCCCTACGAGCAGTACTTC. Amino acids: CASSAERGAPYEQYF.

The rearrangement joins TRBV23-1 to TRBJ1-2; 7 bases are shared with TRBD1. TRBV23-1 is an ORF, with its function uncertain. The J segment lost 6 bases and the V segment lost 1 base, leaving 17 bases of the junction unmatched. The CDR3 extends over 18 amino acids. The CDR3 region is CASSQCMVSSDRKDGYTF. Written as DNA, the CDR3 is TGCGCCAGCAGTCAATGTATGGTGAGTTCGGACAGGAAGGATGGCTACACCTTC.

This clone was detected a few times. The chain links TRBV7-9 to TRBJ1-1; 9 bases fit TRBD1. CDR1 SEHNR and CDR2 FQNEAQ come from the germline V gene (reference sequence). The CDR3 sequence is 14 residues long. With 4 bases clipped from V and 2 bases from J, the junction kept 2 bases outside the gene matches. As DNA, the CDR3 is TGTGCCAGCAGCTCCACAGGGGGCAACACTGAAGCTTTCTTT. Protein sequence: CASSSTGGNTEAFF.

The chain couples TRBV7-9 to TRBJ1-2; perhaps TRBD1 as D (5 bases). From germline, CDR1 is SEHNR and CDR2 FQNEAQ (reference sequence). CDR3 length equals 13 residues. V was shortened by 6 bases and J by 2 bases, with 10 bases between the two germline ends. CDR3 bases: TGTGCCAGCAGTCCCGACAGAAACTATGGCTACACCTTC. Its translation is CASSPDRNYGYTF.

The chain has TRBV11-2 and TRBJ2-2; a weak D match, TRBD2 (5 bases). There are 14 residues in the CDR3. Deletions cut 4 bases from V and 1 base from J, with 7 bases between. CDR1 and CDR2 from the germline V gene are SGHAT and FQNNGV. CDR3 DNA: TGTGCCAGCAGCTCGGGGTGGAACACCGGGGAGCTGTTTTTT. Translating it yields CASSSGWNTGELFF. The full variable domain, completed using reference TRBV11-2 and TRBJ2-2, is EAGVAQSPRYKIIEKRQSVAFWCNPISGHATLYWYQQILGQGPKLLIQFQNNGVVDDSQLPKDRFSAERLKGVDSTLKIQPAKLEDSAVYLCASSSGWNTGELFFGEGSRLTVL.

The chain combines TRBV28 with TRBJ1-5; TRBD1 matches at 9 bases. This CDR3 comprises 15 residues. The germline gives CDR1 MDHEN, CDR2 SYDVKM. The V and J ends lost 6 bases and 5 bases, in that order; junction bases with no gene match: 8. DNA for the CDR3: TGTGCCAGCAGAACACAGGGGGCGTGGGATCAGCCCCAGCATTTT. This gives the protein CASRTQGAWDQPQHF. Full variable domain (missing parts from reference TRBV28 and TRBJ1-5): DVKVTQSSRYLVKRTGEKVFLECVQDMDHENMFWYRQDPGLGLRLIYFSYDVKMKEKGDIPEGYSVSREKKERFSLILESASTNQTSMYLCASRTQGAWDQPQHFGDGTRLSIL.

The genes are TRBV9 and TRBJ2-1, with TRBD2 matching 7 bases. The CDR3 extends over 15 amino acids. The germline V gene has CDR1 SGDLS and CDR2 YYNGEE. J lost 3 bases, V lost 0 bases, and 3 bases had no gene match. The CDR3, as DNA: TGTGCCAGCAGCGTAGTAGCGGGCCTCTACAATGAGCAGTTCTTC. This gives the protein CASSVVAGLYNEQFF.

The CDR3 region has the DNA TGCGCCAGCAGCCAAGGGACATCAAACTATGGCTACACCTTC. Translated, it gives CASSQGTSNYGYTF. The chain is built from TRBV4-3 and TRBJ1-2; the D gene is possibly TRBD1 (5 bases). Germline V lookup: CDR1 LGHNA, CDR2 YSLEER. This CDR3 is 14 amino acids long. Trimming stripped 1 base from V and 2 bases from J, with 8 bases between.

This clone was found once. The chain employs TRBV7-9 and TRBJ1-6; no firm D call. CDR3 length equals 13 residues. Germline assignment: CDR1 SEHNR and CDR2 FQNEAQ (reference sequence). Between the trimmed V and J ends, which lost 4 bases and 5 bases, there was a span of 6 bases. The CDR3 DNA reads TGTGCCAGCAGCTCATCAAATAATTCACCCCTCCACTTT. Translating it yields CASSSSNNSPLHF.

This clone occurred once. This chain connects TRBV6-5 to TRBJ1-2; 7 bases match TRBD1. Unmatched junction bases numbered 6, after V lost 6 bases and J lost 8 bases. Germline assignment: CDR1 MNHEY and CDR2 SVGAGI. This CDR3 is 12 amino acids long. The CDR3 spells CASRTGLGGYTF. CDR3 coding DNA: TGTGCCAGCAGGACAGGGTTGGGGGGCTACACCTTC.

The CDR3 bases are TGTGCCAGCAGTTTCTTCCCCGGGACTGTCCGGGAGACCCAGTACTTC. It is translated as CASSFFPGTVRETQYF. V usage is TRBV6-6 and J usage is TRBJ2-5, with D perhaps TRBD2 (6 bases). This CDR3 region has 16 residues. The V and J ends lost 4 bases and 5 bases respectively, with 20 bases between them. The germline V gene encodes CDR1 MNHNY and CDR2 SVGAGI (reference sequence).

The chain recombines TRBV28 with TRBJ1-6; the D gene is possibly TRBD1 (6 bases). This CDR3 spans 13 amino acids. The germline CDR1 and CDR2 sequences are MDHEN and SYDVKM. With 5 bases removed from V and 8 bases from J, the gap between germline ends came to 10 bases. The CDR3 DNA reads TGTGCCAGCAGTCCTCACAGGGATTCACCCCTCCACTTT. Encoded protein: CASSPHRDSPLHF.

V gene TRBV27 combines with J gene TRBJ1-5; tentatively, D is TRBD1 (5 bases). CDR1 and CDR2 from the germline V gene are MNHEY and SMNVEV (reference sequence). Deletions cut 6 bases from V and 0 bases from J, with 15 bases between. The CDR3 extends over 16 amino acids. The DNA of the CDR3 is TGTGCCAGCAGCCTTCGCCCAGGGAATAGCAATCAGCCCCAGCATTTT. Translated, it gives CASSLRPGNSNQPQHF.